One sample yielded the 5 T cell receptor beta chains listed below, sequenced in a study of monozygotic twins with inflammatory bowel disease. TCRdb re-analyzed the 5' RACE reads; it lists each CDR3 protein once, without DNA. Here the sample table reports about 380,000 distinct CDR3 sequences. Sequences were obtained from blood. These receptors all stem from a human donor with ulcerative colitis or Crohn's disease, or a healthy co-twin of an affected twin (not recorded which).

The chain recombines TRBV6-5 with TRBJ2-2; with no DNA, the TCRdb D assignment of TRBD2 cannot be verified. Germline V lookup: CDR1 MNHEY, CDR2 SVGAGI. The CDR3 spans 19 residues. Here the CDR3 reads CASSYSPLVAGQNTGELFF.

CDR3 loop: CASSQGPSKTTGELFF. The J gene is TRBJ2-2, the V gene TRBV5-1; TCRdb reports TRBD1, a call that lacks DNA to check it against. Germline V gene data show CDR1 as SGHRS and CDR2 as YFSETQ. The CDR3 loop spans 16 amino acids.

This CDR3 reads CASSYGGGGKKTQYF. The chain carries TRBV6-2 or TRBV6-3 and TRBJ2-5; TCRdb proposes TRBD1, but this gene call is untestable without DNA. Per the germline V gene, CDR1 is MNHEY and CDR2 is SVGEGT. The CDR3 has 15 amino acids.

This chain joins TRBV4-2 and TRBJ1-1. This CDR3 is built from 17 residues. The germline CDR1 and CDR2 sequences are LGHNA and YNFKEQ. The CDR3 sequence is CASSQSPSGNMNTEAFF.

The chain combines TRBV20-1 with TRBJ2-1; TCRdb selects TRBD2, and the lack of DNA leaves this call unchecked. This CDR3 spans 14 amino acids. Germline V lookup: CDR1 DFQATT, CDR2 SNEGSKA (reference sequence). CDR3 sequence: CSAPGGGAVDEQFF.